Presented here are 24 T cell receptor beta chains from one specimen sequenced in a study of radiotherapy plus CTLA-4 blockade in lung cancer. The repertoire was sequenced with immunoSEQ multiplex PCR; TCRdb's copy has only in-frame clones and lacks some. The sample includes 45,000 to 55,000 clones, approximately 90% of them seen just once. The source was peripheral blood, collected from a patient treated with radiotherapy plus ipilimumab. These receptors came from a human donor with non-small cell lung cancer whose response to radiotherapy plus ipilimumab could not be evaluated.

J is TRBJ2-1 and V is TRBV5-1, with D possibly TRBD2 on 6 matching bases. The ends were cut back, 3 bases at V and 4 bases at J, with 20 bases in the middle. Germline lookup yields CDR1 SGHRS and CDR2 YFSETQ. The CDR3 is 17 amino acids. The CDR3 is CASSSRLSGGGYNEQFF. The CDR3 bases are TGCGCCAGCAGCTCCCGGCTTAGCGGAGGAGGATACAATGAGCAGTTCTTC.

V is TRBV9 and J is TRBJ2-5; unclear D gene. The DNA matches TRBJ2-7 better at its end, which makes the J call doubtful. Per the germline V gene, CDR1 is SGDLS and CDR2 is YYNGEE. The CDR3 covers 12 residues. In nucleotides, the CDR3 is TGTGCCAGCAGCGGGGACTCCTACGAGCAGTACTTC. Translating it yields CASSGDSYEQYF.

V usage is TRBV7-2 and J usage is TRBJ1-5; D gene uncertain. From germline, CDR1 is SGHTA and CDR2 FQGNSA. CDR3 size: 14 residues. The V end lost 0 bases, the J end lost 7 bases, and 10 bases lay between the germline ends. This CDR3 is CASSLAEVGQPQHF. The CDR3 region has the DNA TGTGCCAGCAGCTTAGCTGAGGTCGGGCAGCCCCAGCATTTT.

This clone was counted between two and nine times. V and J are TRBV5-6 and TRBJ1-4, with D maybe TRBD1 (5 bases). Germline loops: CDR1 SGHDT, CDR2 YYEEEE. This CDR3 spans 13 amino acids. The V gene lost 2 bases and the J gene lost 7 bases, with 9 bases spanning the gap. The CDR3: CASSFQGVEKLFF. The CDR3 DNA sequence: TGTGCCAGCAGCTTCCAAGGGGTTGAAAAACTGTTTTTT.

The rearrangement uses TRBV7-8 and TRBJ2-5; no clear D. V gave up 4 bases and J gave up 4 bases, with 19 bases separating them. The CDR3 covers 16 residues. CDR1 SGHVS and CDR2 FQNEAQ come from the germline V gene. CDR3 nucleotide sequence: TGTGCCAGCAGCTCCCGGCCAGGCAGGCGCCTAGAGACCCAGTACTTC. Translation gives CASSSRPGRRLETQYF.

The CDR3 DNA reads TGTGCCAGTACCCCCTTAGCGGGAGGGCCGACGAATGAGCAGTTCTTC. As protein: CASTPLAGGPTNEQFF. V is TRBV19 and J is TRBJ2-1; TRBD2 agrees at 11 bases. Germline CDR1 and CDR2: LNHDA and SQIVND (reference sequence). Germline trimming cut 7 bases from V and 7 bases from J; bases unmatched to any gene: 12. The CDR3 spans 16 residues.

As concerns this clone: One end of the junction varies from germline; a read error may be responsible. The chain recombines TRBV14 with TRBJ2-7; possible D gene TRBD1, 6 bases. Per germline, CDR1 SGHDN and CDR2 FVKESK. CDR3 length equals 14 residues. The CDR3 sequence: CASSPSGTPHTVRF. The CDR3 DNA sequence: TGTGCCAGCAGCCCCTCCGGGACACCTCACACTGTACGCTTC.

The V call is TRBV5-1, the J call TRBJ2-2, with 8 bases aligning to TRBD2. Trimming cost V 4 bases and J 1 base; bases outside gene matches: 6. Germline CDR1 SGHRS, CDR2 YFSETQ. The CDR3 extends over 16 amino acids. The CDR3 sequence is CASSPGGGLNTGELFF. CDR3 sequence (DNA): TGCGCCAGCAGCCCGGGAGGGGGTCTGAACACCGGGGAGCTGTTTTTT.

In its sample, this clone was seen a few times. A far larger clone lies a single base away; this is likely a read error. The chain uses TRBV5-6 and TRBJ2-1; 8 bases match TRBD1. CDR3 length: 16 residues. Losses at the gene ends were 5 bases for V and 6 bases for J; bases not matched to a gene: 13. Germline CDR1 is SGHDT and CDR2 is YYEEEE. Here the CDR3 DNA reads TGTGCCAGCAGTCCAGACAGGGGCGCAACCTCCAATGAGCAGTTCTTC. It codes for CASSPDRGATSNEQFF. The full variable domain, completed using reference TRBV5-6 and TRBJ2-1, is DAGVTQSPTHLIKTRGQQVTLRCSPKSGHDTVSWYQQALGQGPQFIFQYYEEEERQRGNFPDRFSGHQFPNYSSELNVNALLLGDSALYLCASSPDRGATSNEQFFGPGTRLTVL.

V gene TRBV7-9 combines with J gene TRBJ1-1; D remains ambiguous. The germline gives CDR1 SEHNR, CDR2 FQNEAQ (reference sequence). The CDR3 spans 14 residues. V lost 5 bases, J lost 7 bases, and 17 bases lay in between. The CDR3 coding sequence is TGTGCCAGCAGCCGGTCAGAGGGCCGTTATGAAGCTTTCTTT. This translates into CASSRSEGRYEAFF.

The CDR3 is CASSYVRGLGNTEAFF. The CDR3 DNA is TGTGCCAGCAGTTACGTCAGGGGGCTAGGCAACACTGAAGCTTTCTTT. The chain uses TRBV6-5 and TRBJ1-1, with 8 bases aligning to TRBD1. Per the germline V gene, CDR1 is MNHEY and CDR2 is SVGAGI. V lost 2 bases, J lost 2 bases, and 7 bases stayed unmatched. The CDR3 is 16 amino acids.

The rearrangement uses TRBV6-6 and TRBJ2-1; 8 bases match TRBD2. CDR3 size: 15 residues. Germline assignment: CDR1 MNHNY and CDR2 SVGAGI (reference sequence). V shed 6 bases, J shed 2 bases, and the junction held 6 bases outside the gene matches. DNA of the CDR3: TGTGCCAGCAGGAGAAGCGGGAGCGCCTACAATGAGCAGTTCTTC. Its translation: CASRRSGSAYNEQFF.

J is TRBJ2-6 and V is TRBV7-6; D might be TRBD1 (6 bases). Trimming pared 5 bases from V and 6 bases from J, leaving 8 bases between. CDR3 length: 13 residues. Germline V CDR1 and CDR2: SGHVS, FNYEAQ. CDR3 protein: CASSTGSANVLTF. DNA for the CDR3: TGTGCCAGCAGCACAGGGTCGGCCAACGTCCTGACTTTC.

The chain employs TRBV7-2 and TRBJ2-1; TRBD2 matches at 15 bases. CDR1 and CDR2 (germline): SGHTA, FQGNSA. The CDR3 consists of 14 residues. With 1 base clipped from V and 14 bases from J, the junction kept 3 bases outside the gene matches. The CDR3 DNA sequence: TGTGCCAGCAGCTTAGGGACTAGCGGGAGGGCCGAGTTCTTC. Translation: CASSLGTSGRAEFF.

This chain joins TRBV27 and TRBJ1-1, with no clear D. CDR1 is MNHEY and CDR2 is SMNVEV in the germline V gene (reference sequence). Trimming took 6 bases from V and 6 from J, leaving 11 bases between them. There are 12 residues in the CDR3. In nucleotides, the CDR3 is TGTGCCAGCAGCCCGCCAGGCCCTGAAGCTTTCTTT. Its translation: CASSPPGPEAFF.

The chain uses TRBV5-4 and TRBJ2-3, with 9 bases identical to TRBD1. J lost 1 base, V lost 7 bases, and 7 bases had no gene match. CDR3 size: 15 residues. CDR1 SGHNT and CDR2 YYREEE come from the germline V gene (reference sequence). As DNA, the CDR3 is TGTGCCAGCTATGACAGGGGGGCTGGCACAGATACGCAGTATTTT. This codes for CASYDRGAGTDTQYF.

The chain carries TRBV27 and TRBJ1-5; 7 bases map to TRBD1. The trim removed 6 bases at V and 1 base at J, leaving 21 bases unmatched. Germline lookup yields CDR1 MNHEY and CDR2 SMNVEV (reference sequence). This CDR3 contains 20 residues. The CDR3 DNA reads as TGTGCCAGCAGCCCATATTTCCGGGTCAGGGGGTCCGTAAGCAATCAGCCCCAGCATTTT. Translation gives CASSPYFRVRGSVSNQPQHF.

The CDR3 protein is CASSPVGDKNYEQYF. The CDR3 DNA sequence: TGTGCCAGCAGCCCGGTGGGGGACAAGAACTACGAGCAGTACTTC. This sequence joins TRBV7-2 and TRBJ2-7; D is perhaps TRBD1 (6 bases). Looked up from germline, CDR1 is SGHTA and CDR2 is FQGNSA. This CDR3 spans 15 amino acids. V was cut by 5 bases and J by 3 bases, with 17 bases left in between.

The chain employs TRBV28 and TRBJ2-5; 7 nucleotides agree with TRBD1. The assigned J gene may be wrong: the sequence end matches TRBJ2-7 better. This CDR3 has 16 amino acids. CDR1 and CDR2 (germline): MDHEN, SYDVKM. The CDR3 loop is CASSFSLGQPNYEQYF. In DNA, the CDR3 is TGTGCCAGCAGCTTCTCGCTGGGACAGCCAAACTACGAGCAGTACTTC.

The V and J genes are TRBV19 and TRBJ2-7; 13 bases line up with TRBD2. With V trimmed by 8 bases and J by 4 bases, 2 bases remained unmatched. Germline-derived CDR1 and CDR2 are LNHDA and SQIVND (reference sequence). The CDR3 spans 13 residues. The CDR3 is CASRTSGSYEQYF. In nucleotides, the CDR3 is TGTGCCAGTCGGACTAGCGGGAGTTACGAGCAGTACTTC. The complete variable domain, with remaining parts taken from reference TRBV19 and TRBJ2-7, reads DGGITQSPKYLFRKEGQNVTLSCEQNLNHDAMYWYRQDPGQGLRLIYYSQIVNDFQKGDIAEGYSVSREKKESFPLTVTSAQKNPTAFYLCASRTSGSYEQYFGPGTRLTVT.

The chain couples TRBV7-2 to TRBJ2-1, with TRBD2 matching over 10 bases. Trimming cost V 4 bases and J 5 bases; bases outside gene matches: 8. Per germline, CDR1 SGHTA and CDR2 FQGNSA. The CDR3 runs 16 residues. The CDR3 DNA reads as TGTGCCAGCAGCTCCCCTAGCGGGAGCTACAACAATGAGCAGTTCTTC. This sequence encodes CASSSPSGSYNNEQFF.

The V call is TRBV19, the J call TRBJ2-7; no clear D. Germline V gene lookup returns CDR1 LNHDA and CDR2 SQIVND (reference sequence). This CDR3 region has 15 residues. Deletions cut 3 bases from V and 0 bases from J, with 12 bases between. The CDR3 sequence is CASSMGQGGSYEQYF. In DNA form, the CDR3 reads TGTGCCAGTAGTATGGGCCAAGGTGGCTCCTACGAGCAGTACTTC.

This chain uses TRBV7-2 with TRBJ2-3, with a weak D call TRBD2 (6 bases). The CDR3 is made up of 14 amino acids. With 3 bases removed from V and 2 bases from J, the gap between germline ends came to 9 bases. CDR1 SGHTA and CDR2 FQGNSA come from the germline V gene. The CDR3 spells CASSFGTYTDTQYF. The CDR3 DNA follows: TGTGCCAGCAGCTTCGGGACTTACACAGATACGCAGTATTTT. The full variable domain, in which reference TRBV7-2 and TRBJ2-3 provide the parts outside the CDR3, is GAGVSQSPSNKVTEKGKDVELRCDPISGHTALYWYRQSLGQGLEFLIYFQGNSAPDKSGLPSDRFSAERTGGSVSTLTIQRTQQEDSAVYLCASSFGTYTDTQYFGPGTRLTVL.

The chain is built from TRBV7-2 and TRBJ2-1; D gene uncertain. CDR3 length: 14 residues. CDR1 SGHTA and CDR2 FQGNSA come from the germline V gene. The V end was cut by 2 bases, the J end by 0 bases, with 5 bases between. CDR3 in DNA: TGTGCCAGCAGCTTAACTACCTCCTACAATGAGCAGTTCTTC. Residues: CASSLTTSYNEQFF. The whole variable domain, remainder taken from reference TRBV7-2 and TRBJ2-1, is GAGVSQSPSNKVTEKGKDVELRCDPISGHTALYWYRQSLGQGLEFLIYFQGNSAPDKSGLPSDRFSAERTGGSVSTLTIQRTQQEDSAVYLCASSLTTSYNEQFFGPGTRLTVL.